This T cell receptor beta chain was obtained from a study of T cells in Graves' hyperthyroidism and ophthalmopathy (dated by TCRdb to about 2019). About the full investigation: Peripheral blood was sampled at the time of initial diagnosis, prior to any treatment. An independent validation cohort of some 18 hyperthyroidism patients and some 15 patients who later progressed to ophthalmopathy tested prospective prediction of ophthalmopathy. TCR Vbeta CDR3 sequencing of 120 to 150 peripheral blood samples (fewer than 45 ophthalmopathy, over 70 hyperthyroidism and roughly 17 progressor patients) is reported in the paper. After blood sampling, hyperthyroidism patients were treated with methimazole at a starting dose of 30 mg daily, and ophthalmopathy patients were treated with high-dose intravenous methylprednisolone. The study also compared thyroid tissue and blood T-cell repertoires from about 6 Graves' hyperthyroidism patients. A discovery cohort of about 95 patients, about 44 with Graves' ophthalmopathy and roughly 59 with stable Graves' hyperthyroidism, was used to find distinguishing TCR V-J signatures. For training and testing, the 100 or so patients in the discovery cohort were randomly divided in a 7:3 ratio.

TCR beta CDR3 regions were amplified from RNA transcripts. The first round of RT-PCR for the TCR CDR3 was performed with the HTBI primer set and the Qiagen OneStep RT-PCR kit. Libraries were constructed in a second round of multiplex PCR, after which size selection and purification were performed. Sequencing of the libraries was done on an Illumina HiSeq2000 using paired-end 100 bp reads. Per the source publication's procedure: SOAPnuke was used to process the raw data, with reads discarded if the reads contained adapters or uncalled bases, had a mean Phred below 15, or lacked an exact constant-primer or identifier match. High-quality paired reads were merged with COPE v1.2.5, and unique nucleotide sequences were defined as clonotypes. MiTCR v1.1 was used to align clonotypes to the IMGT TRBV, TRBD and TRBJ reference segments. The analysis was restricted to V-J combinations with a frequency above 0.0001, which together covered about 99% of the repertoires. The TCS score was defined as the ratio of F50 (clonal expansion) to E x V (chaos), calculated using BLOSUM62-based TCRdist between CDR3 peptides within each V-J. Welch's t-statistics and random forest reduced 514 V-J features to about 12, which were used in a naive Bayes classifier (R e1071). Using fastp trimming at Q25 and MiXCR clonotype assembly, TCRdb reanalyzed the public sequencing data and kept in-frame beta chains. Rows with a matching CDR3 protein are joined into one entry that keeps the most common DNA and genes. None of the V and J calls come from the authors' own analysis; TCRdb made them. The sample yields 350,000 or so distinct CDR3 sequences; roughly 18% were counted once. In total, the top ten clones hold approximately 49% of the sample.

As regards this clonotype: Which antigen it targets is not known. No quality values exist for individual bases; no much larger clone is one base distant.

A patient counted as having stable Graves' hyperthyroidism if no progression to ophthalmopathy occurred over 18 months of follow-up. The hyperthyroidism patients were between 18 and 65 years old and newly diagnosed, with a disease duration of less than 2 months. The study excluded patients with uncontrolled infections, other autoimmune diseases, pregnancy or lactation. Diagnoses were based on clinical symptoms, serum thyroxine and TRAb, thyroid ultrasound and orbital computed tomography. PBMCs were isolated from more than 9 ml of fresh peripheral blood by Ficoll-Paque density gradient centrifugation. Trizol reagent was used to extract total RNA, and RNA quality was then checked on an Agilent 2100 Bioanalyzer. The CDR3 measures 15 amino acids from cysteine to phenylalanine. Just the 45-base CDR3 DNA is kept, in frame starting at base 1. The germline V gene provides CDR1 LGHNA and CDR2 YNFKEQ. V and J lose 4 bases and 3 bases, and a span of 15 bases separates them.

Here is what the overall study found, with its caveats: In validation, progression to ophthalmopathy was predicted by the model with 70.59% sensitivity and approximately 78% specificity, a median of 6.5 months before onset. Ophthalmopathy was separated from stable hyperthyroidism by a 13 V-J signature model, with around 88% sensitivity and about 81% specificity obtained in cross-validation and 80%/75% obtained in testing. Most expanded thyroid clonotypes (frequency above 0.001) were also found in blood, which suggests that blood repertoires may mirror thyroid immune responses. No statistical method was used to set the sample size in advance, and investigators knew the group allocation.

The rearranged segments are TRBV4-2 and TRBJ1-2; the D gene is perhaps TRBD1, from 5 matching bases. Material: blood. The receptor's source is a woman between 45 and 65 years old with Graves' hyperthyroidism. The DNA reads TGTGCCAGCAGCCCTTCGGGGATGGGGGACTATGGCTACACCTTC. This codes for CASSPSGMGDYGYTF.